These 13 T cell receptor beta chains share one sample of origin, sequenced in a study of STAT5B mutations in CD4+ large granular lymphocyte leukemia. Generated by immunoSEQ multiplex PCR, the TCRdb table keeps only in-frame clones and is missing some. The sample has some 8,200 clones, roughly 86% seen once. Sequencing used PBMCs. These receptors were collected from a woman aged 70-85 years with CD4+ T-cell large granular lymphocyte leukemia.

The chain joins TRBV28 to TRBJ1-4, with a weak D call TRBD1 (6 bases). This CDR3 contains 12 residues. CDR1 MDHEN and CDR2 SYDVKM come from the germline V gene. Trimming took 6 bases from V and 8 from J, leaving 10 bases between them. The CDR3 spells CASRQGKEKLFF. The CDR3 DNA sequence: TGTGCCAGCAGACAGGGAAAGGAAAAACTGTTTTTT.

This chain connects TRBV7-2 to TRBJ1-1; unclear D gene. The length of the CDR3 is 14 residues. Germline V lookup: CDR1 SGHTA, CDR2 FQGNSA. V lost 1 base to trimming and J lost 4 bases, with 10 bases between them. As DNA, the CDR3 is TGTGCCAGCAGCTTAGGTGGGCCACTCACTGAAGCTTTCTTT. It is translated as CASSLGGPLTEAFF.

Written as DNA, the CDR3 is TGTGCCACCAAGAGAAGCCCATCGGGCACAGATACGCAGTATTTT. Protein: CATKRSPSGTDTQYF. This chain connects TRBV10-3 to TRBJ2-3; D is unclear. Trimming left V 10 bases short and J 1 base short, with 18 bases between. Germline V CDR1 and CDR2: ENHRY, SYGVKD. The CDR3 has 15 residues.

This chain links TRBV6-5 with TRBJ2-2, with TRBD1 matching 10 bases. The ends lost 4 bases at V and 8 bases at J; junction bases unmatched: 1. CDR1 and CDR2 from the germline V gene are MNHEY and SVGAGI. The CDR3 is 13 amino acids. The CDR3 here is CASSLDRGGELFF. CDR3 nucleotides: TGTGCCAGCAGTTTGGACAGGGGGGGGGAGCTGTTTTTT.

The V gene is TRBV25-1, the J gene TRBJ2-5; D may be TRBD2 (6 bases). Trimming removed 4 bases at V and 2 bases at J, with 14 bases between. The CDR3 consists of 15 residues. Germline-derived CDR1 and CDR2 are MGHDK and SYGVNS. The CDR3 region has the DNA TGTGCCAGCAGTGCCCTCGGTCGGGGGCAAGAGACCCAGTACTTC. Translation: CASSALGRGQETQYF. Supplemented by reference TRBV25-1 and TRBJ2-5, the full variable domain reads EADIYQTPRYLVIGTGKKITLECSQTMGHDKMYWYQQDPGMELHLIHYSYGVNSTEKGDLSSESTVSRIRTEHFPLTLESARPSHTSQYLCASSALGRGQETQYFGPGTRLLVL.

This clone has only one observation. This chain connects TRBV10-3 to TRBJ1-5; D remains unclear. Germline V gives CDR1 ENHRY, CDR2 SYGVKD. This CDR3 contains 14 residues. With 8 bases removed from V and 4 bases from J, the gap between germline ends came to 15 bases. The CDR3 sequence: CAIGPDGDNQPQHF. DNA of the CDR3: TGTGCCATCGGGCCGGACGGGGATAATCAGCCCCAGCATTTT.

This sequence joins TRBV28 and TRBJ1-2; TRBD1 is a possible D gene (5 bases). V was clipped by 2 bases and J by 5 bases, with 6 bases between them. Germline lookup yields CDR1 MDHEN and CDR2 SYDVKM. The CDR3 contains 12 residues. The CDR3 DNA reads as TGTGCCAGCAGTTTAAAGGGGTATGGCTACACCTTC. It codes for CASSLKGYGYTF.

The chain joins TRBV9 to TRBJ1-1; possibly TRBD1 for D (5 bases). Trimming pared 0 bases from V and 3 bases from J, leaving 12 bases between. The germline CDR1 and CDR2 sequences are SGDLS and YYNGEE. This CDR3 contains 15 residues. The DNA for the CDR3 is TGTGCCAGCAGCGTAGGTGGGGGTGCGGACACTGAAGCTTTCTTT. Translating it yields CASSVGGGADTEAFF.

The chain recombines TRBV7-3 with TRBJ2-3; maybe TRBD1 (8 bases). Looked up from germline, CDR1 is SGHTA and CDR2 is FQGTGA. The germline V and J ends were trimmed by 1 base and 8 bases, with 31 bases remaining between them. CDR3 length: 20 amino acids. CDR3 coding DNA: TGTGCCAGCAGCTTAATCGGGGGAGGGACAGGAGGCTCCGCACTGGTTACGCAGTATTTT. Its translation is CASSLIGGGTGGSALVTQYF.

The rearrangement joins TRBV10-3 to TRBJ1-2; D unresolved. CDR3 size: 13 residues. Trimming shortened V by 2 bases and J by 5 bases, and 9 bases separated the two germline ends. Germline V gene lookup returns CDR1 ENHRY and CDR2 SYGVKD. CDR3 protein: CAISEDNLYGYTF. The CDR3 DNA reads TGTGCCATCAGTGAGGACAATTTATATGGCTACACCTTC.

V is TRBV7-9 and J is TRBJ2-3, with D perhaps matching TRBD2 (5 bases). This CDR3 region has 15 residues. In germline, CDR1 is SEHNR, CDR2 FQNEAQ (reference sequence). V lost 6 bases, J lost 0 bases, and 13 bases lay in between. CDR3 nucleotides: TGTGCCAGCAGACCAAGAGGGCCTAGCACAGATACGCAGTATTTT. Its protein product is CASRPRGPSTDTQYF.

The J gene is TRBJ2-7, the V gene TRBV9, with a tentative D call TRBD2 (5 bases). Between the trimmed V and J ends, which lost 3 bases and 2 bases, there was a span of 15 bases. CDR1 and CDR2 from the germline V gene are SGDLS and YYNGEE. The CDR3 is made up of 15 amino acids. The DNA for the CDR3 is TGTGCCAGCAGCGAGTCGAGCGGACCCCCCTACGAGCAGTACTTC. Translation gives CASSESSGPPYEQYF.

The chain recombines TRBV10-1 with TRBJ1-4; no definite D call. The CDR3 sequence is 10 residues long. Trimming pared 8 bases from V and 9 bases from J, leaving 7 bases between. Germline-derived CDR1 and CDR2 are WNHNN and SYGVQD (reference sequence). Here the CDR3 DNA reads TGCGCCAGCGGTCCTAAAAAACTGTTTTTT. This codes for CASGPKKLFF.